This TCR beta chain derives from a study of blood T cell repertoires in COVID-19. The germline V gene has CDR1 SEHNR and CDR2 FQNEAQ (reference sequence). The CDR3 consists of 14 residues. Trimming at V came to 4 bases and at J to 3 bases, leaving 3 bases not matched to a gene. Method: immunoSEQ multiplex PCR; TCRdb's copy keeps in-frame clones and lacks some. The data contain fewer than 200,000 clones, around 90% of them singletons. The chain employs TRBV7-9 and TRBJ1-2; 9 nucleotides line up with TRBD1. The receptor's source is a man aged 45 to 65 with acute or convalescent COVID-19. The sequencing sample was made of peripheral blood. CDR3 protein: CASSSRQGDYGYTF. CDR3 sequence (DNA): TGTGCCAGCAGCTCCAGACAGGGGGACTATGGCTACACCTTC. Complete variable domain (other parts from reference TRBV7-9 and TRBJ1-2): DTGVSQNPRHKITKRGQNVTFRCDPISEHNRLYWYRQTLGQGPEFLTYFQNEAQLEKSRLLSDRFSAERPKGSFSTLEIQRTEQGDSAMYLCASSSRQGDYGYTFGSGTRLTVV.